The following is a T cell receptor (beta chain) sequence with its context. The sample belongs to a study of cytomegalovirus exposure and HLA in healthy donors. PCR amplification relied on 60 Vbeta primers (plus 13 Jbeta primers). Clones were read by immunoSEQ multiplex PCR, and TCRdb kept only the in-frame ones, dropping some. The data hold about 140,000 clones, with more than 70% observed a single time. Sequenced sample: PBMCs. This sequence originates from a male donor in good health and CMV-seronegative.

CDR3 loop: CSVEPGQGARGYTF. The CDR3 region has the DNA TGCAGCGTTGAACCGGGACAGGGGGCTCGTGGCTACACCTTC. This chain links TRBV29-1 with TRBJ1-2; 12 bases agree with TRBD1. After removal of 2 bases from V and 7 bases from J, the junction contained 5 bases not matched to a gene. Germline values: CDR1 SQVTM, CDR2 ANQGSEA. This CDR3 is built from 14 residues. Filled out from reference TRBV29-1 and TRBJ1-2, the complete variable domain reads SAVISQKPSRDICQRGTSLTIQCQVDSQVTMMFWYRQQPGQSLTLIATANQGSEATYESGFVIDKFPISRPNLTFSTLTVSNMSPEDSSIYLCSVEPGQGARGYTFGSGTRLTVV.